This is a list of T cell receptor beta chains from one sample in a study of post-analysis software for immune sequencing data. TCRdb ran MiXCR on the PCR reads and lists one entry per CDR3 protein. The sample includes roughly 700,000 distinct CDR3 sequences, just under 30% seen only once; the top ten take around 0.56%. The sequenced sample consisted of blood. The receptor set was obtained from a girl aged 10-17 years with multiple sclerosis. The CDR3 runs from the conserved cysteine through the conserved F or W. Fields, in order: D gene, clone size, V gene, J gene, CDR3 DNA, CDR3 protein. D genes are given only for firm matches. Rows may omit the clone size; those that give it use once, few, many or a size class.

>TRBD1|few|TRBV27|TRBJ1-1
TGTGCCAGCAGTCCAGCGACAGGGGTGGCAACTGAAGCTTTCTTT
CASSPATGVATEAFF
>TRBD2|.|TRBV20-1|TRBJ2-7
TGCAGTGCTAGAGGGCTAGCGGTCGTCTACGAGCAGTACTTC
CSARGLAVVYEQYF
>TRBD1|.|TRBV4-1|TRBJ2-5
TGCGCCAGCAGCCAGAACCCAGGGGGCGTAGAGACCCAGTACTTC
CASSQNPGGVETQYF
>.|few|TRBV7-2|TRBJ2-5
TGTGCCAGCAGCTTAGGAGGGATAGGGGGCCAAGAGACCCAGTACTTC
CASSLGGIGGQETQYF
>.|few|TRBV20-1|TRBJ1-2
TGCAGTGCTAGAGATATCCTCAATAACTATGGCTACACCTTC
CSARDILNNYGYTF
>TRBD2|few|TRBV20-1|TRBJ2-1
TGCAGTGCTAGTGGGACTAGCGGGAGCTTCTACAATGAGCAGTTCTTC
CSASGTSGSFYNEQFF
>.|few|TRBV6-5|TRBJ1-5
TGTGCCAGCAGTTACTCAGGGCATCAGCCCCAGCATTTT
CASSYSGHQPQHF
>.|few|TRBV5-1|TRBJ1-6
TGCGCCAGCAGCTTGGCCGTCTCAACCCCGAATTCACCCCTCCACTTT
CASSLAVSTPNSPLHF
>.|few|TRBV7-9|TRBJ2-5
TGTGCCAGCAGCTCGGGCCCCCGGGACCAGTACTTC
CASSSGPRDQYF
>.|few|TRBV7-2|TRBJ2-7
TGTGCCAGCAGCCCCCCCGGAGTCCTCGAGCAGTACTTC
CASSPPGVLEQYF
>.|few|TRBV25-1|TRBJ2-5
TGTGCCAGCAGTGAAAGGGGTTCGGTGCTGGAGACCCAGTACTTC
CASSERGSVLETQYF
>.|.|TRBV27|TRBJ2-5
TGTGCCAGCAGTCGGACGGACGGCCGCGGTACCCAGTACTTC
CASSRTDGRGTQYF
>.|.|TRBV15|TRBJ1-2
TGTGCCACCAGCAGAGATGATTGGGGGGTTGGCTACACCTTC
CATSRDDWGVGYTF